This T cell receptor beta chain was obtained from a study of control samples from healthy donors and cancer patients. The protocol was immunoSEQ multiplex PCR, while the TCRdb copy is restricted to in-frame clones and leaves out a portion. The profile shows tens of thousands of clones, about 88% of them singletons. CDR3 size: 15 residues. CDR1 and CDR2 from the germline V gene are SGHNT and YYREEE (reference sequence). The V end was cut by 4 bases, the J end by 0 bases, with 11 bases between. The sample was PBMCs. V gene TRBV5-4 combines with J gene TRBJ1-3; no definite D call. The receptor was isolated from a man between 65 and 80 years old with lung cancer. The CDR3 region is CASSPASGSGNTIYF. The CDR3 DNA reads TGTGCCAGCAGCCCCGCTTCGGGCTCTGGAAACACCATATATTTT.